Below, 16 T cell receptor beta chains from the same sample are listed, as sequenced in a study of shared clonotypes between healthy human individuals. The protocol was immunoSEQ multiplex PCR, while the TCRdb copy is restricted to in-frame clones and leaves out a portion. The sample gives under 650,000 clones, approximately 95% of which show up once; approximately 0.06% is in the top ten. Sample: naive CD4+ T cells sorted from blood. The subset here: CD45RA+ positively selected. The source of these receptors is a woman in her twenties or thirties in good health.

A single count supports this clone. This chain joins TRBV5-1 and TRBJ2-3; 10 bases map to TRBD2. The V segment lost 4 bases and the J segment 4 bases; nucleotides outside the gene matches: 3. The CDR3 is 14 amino acids. The germline V gene has CDR1 SGHRS and CDR2 YFSETQ. The CDR3 nucleotides are TGCGCCAGCAGCGGTGGACTAGCGGCAGATACGCAGTATTTT. Amino acids: CASSGGLAADTQYF.

This rearrangement joins TRBV11-3 to TRBJ1-3, with D possibly matching TRBD1 (6 bases). This CDR3 region has 15 residues. Trimming removed 3 bases from V and 0 bases from J, with 9 bases in between. Germline V CDR1 and CDR2: SGHNT, YENEEA. This CDR3 reads CASSLLTGSGNTIYF. Here the CDR3 DNA reads TGTGCCAGCAGCTTGTTGACAGGCTCTGGAAACACCATATATTTT.

The V call is TRBV28, the J call TRBJ2-5; perhaps TRBD1 as D (5 bases). Trimming cost V 6 bases and J 2 bases, with 16 bases left between them. The V gene's germline CDR1 is MDHEN and CDR2 SYDVKM. The CDR3 length is 15 residues. The CDR3 spells CASSIIDRVQETQYF. In DNA form, the CDR3 reads TGTGCCAGCAGCATTATCGACAGAGTACAAGAGACCCAGTACTTC.

The J gene is TRBJ2-7, the V gene TRBV7-3, with D uncertain. CDR3 length: 14 amino acids. V lost 1 base and J 1 base, leaving 8 bases between the germline ends. Germline assignment: CDR1 SGHTA and CDR2 FQGTGA. The CDR3 region has the DNA TGTGCCAGCAGCTTAAGCGGAACTTCCTACGAGCAGTACTTC. This encodes CASSLSGTSYEQYF. Filled out from reference TRBV7-3 and TRBJ2-7, the complete variable domain reads GAGVSQTPSNKVTEKGKYVELRCDPISGHTALYWYRQSLGQGPEFLIYFQGTGAADDSGLPNDRFFAVRPEGSVSTLKIQRTERGDSAVYLCASSLSGTSYEQYFGPGTRLTVT.

J is TRBJ2-5 and V is TRBV7-3; 8 nucleotides align to TRBD2. The CDR3 has 15 residues. Per germline, CDR1 SGHTA and CDR2 FQGTGA. J lost 2 bases, V lost 5 bases, and 7 bases had no gene match. This chain's CDR3 is CASSRGTSVQETQYF. In nucleotides, the CDR3 is TGTGCCAGCAGCCGAGGGACTAGTGTACAAGAGACCCAGTACTTC.

The chain employs TRBV5-1 and TRBJ1-1; 8 positions match TRBD1. The CDR3 is 15 residues long. The ends lost 3 bases at V and 2 bases at J; junction bases unmatched: 6. Germline V gene sequence: CDR1 SGHRS, CDR2 YFSETQ. The DNA for the CDR3 is TGCGCCAGCAGCTCCAGGGGGCTGGTTAACACTGAAGCTTTCTTT. Residues: CASSSRGLVNTEAFF.

This chain links TRBV10-3 with TRBJ2-7, with 12 nucleotides matching TRBD2. CDR1 is ENHRY and CDR2 is SYGVKD in the germline V gene. The CDR3 loop spans 15 amino acids. The ends lost 6 bases at V and 3 bases at J; junction bases unmatched: 6. CDR3 in DNA: TGTGCCATCAGCCCGACTAGCGGGAGATTCTACGAGCAGTACTTC. Translating it yields CAISPTSGRFYEQYF.

This sequence joins TRBV28 and TRBJ2-1; TRBD2 matches at 7 bases. The trim removed 4 bases at V and 2 bases at J, leaving 8 bases unmatched. The CDR3 runs to 16 residues. Germline V lookup: CDR1 MDHEN, CDR2 SYDVKM. The DNA for the CDR3 is TGTGCCAGCAGTTCCCTCGCAGCGGGGACCTACAATGAGCAGTTCTTC. Residues: CASSSLAAGTYNEQFF.

V gene TRBV9 combines with J gene TRBJ1-3; 11 bases match TRBD1. There are 14 residues in the CDR3. The germline V gene has CDR1 SGDLS and CDR2 YYNGEE. The V segment lost 4 bases and the J segment 7 bases; nucleotides outside the gene matches: 4. CDR3 region: CASSTRDRGNTIYF. The CDR3 DNA reads TGTGCCAGCAGCACACGGGACAGGGGGAACACCATATATTTT.

The chain employs TRBV6-6 and TRBJ2-7; a weak D match, TRBD2 (6 bases). Germline V gene sequence: CDR1 MNHNY, CDR2 SVGAGI (reference sequence). The CDR3 spans 15 residues. V was trimmed by 5 bases and J by 4 bases, leaving 18 bases between them. DNA for the CDR3: TGTGCCAGCAGTGTTCCCTCCGGGAGCGGGTACGAGCAGTACTTC. The encoded protein is CASSVPSGSGYEQYF.

The J gene is TRBJ2-7, the V gene TRBV27; D is possibly TRBD1 or TRBD2 (7 bases each). Germline assignment: CDR1 MNHEY and CDR2 SMNVEV (reference sequence). V was clipped by 3 bases and J by 4 bases, with 13 bases between them. CDR3 length: 14 amino acids. The chain's CDR3 is CASSFGTAGYEQYF. In DNA form, the CDR3 reads TGTGCCAGCAGTTTCGGGACAGCGGGGTACGAGCAGTACTTC.

The J gene is TRBJ1-4, the V gene TRBV7-9; the match to TRBD1 covers 9 bases. V shed 2 bases, J shed 8 bases, and the junction held 6 bases outside the gene matches. The germline V gene has CDR1 SEHNR and CDR2 FQNEAQ (reference sequence). The CDR3 consists of 15 residues. CDR3 DNA: TGTGCCAGCAGCTTACCACAGGGGGCAGGGGAAAAACTGTTTTTT. Translated, it gives CASSLPQGAGEKLFF.

This clone was seen once. The junction shows a germline mismatch at one end, possibly a read error. V usage is TRBV6-5 and J usage is TRBJ2-7; D is perhaps TRBD1 (6 bases). The CDR3 totals 15 residues. The germline V gene has CDR1 MNHEY and CDR2 SVGAGI. The CDR3 DNA is TGTGCCGGCAGTTACTCGTTTCTGGACAGCTACGAGCAGTACTTC. This translates into CAGSYSFLDSYEQYF.

The genes are TRBV19 and TRBJ2-1, with a possible D match to TRBD2 (6 bases). The germline CDR1 and CDR2 sequences are LNHDA and SQIVND (reference sequence). Trimming removed 10 bases from V and 3 bases from J, with 19 bases in between. This CDR3 has 15 residues. CDR3 loop: CATSDGTLLYNEQFF. The CDR3 DNA reads as TGTGCCACATCGGACGGGACTCTCCTCTACAATGAGCAGTTCTTC.

CDR3 loop: CASSLGGGVGEQYF. The CDR3 DNA sequence: TGTGCCAGCAGCTTAGGTGGCGGGGTTGGGGAGCAGTACTTC. The chain uses TRBV7-8 and TRBJ2-7, with D maybe TRBD2 (6 bases). The germline V gene has CDR1 SGHVS and CDR2 FQNEAQ. V lost 1 base, J lost 7 bases, and 14 bases lay in between. This CDR3 spans 14 amino acids.

This chain uses TRBV29-1 with TRBJ1-1, with D perhaps TRBD1 (5 bases). This CDR3 contains 14 residues. V lost 7 bases to trimming and J lost 5 bases, with 20 bases between them. Per germline, CDR1 SQVTM and CDR2 ANQGSEA. CDR3 protein: CSAVGQGVGTEAFF. For the CDR3, the DNA is TGCAGCGCGGTTGGCCAGGGAGTGGGGACTGAAGCTTTCTTT.